This paragraph covers one T cell receptor beta chain sequence. TCRdb's copy holds only in-frame clones and misses some; the assay was immunoSEQ multiplex PCR. The table includes about 130,000 clones, less than 90% detected once. This record comes from a study of blood T cell repertoires in COVID-19. As for the study in general: Samples came from the United States, Italy and Spain, spanning acute and convalescent COVID-19.

The CDR3 length is 17 residues. The V and J ends lost 0 bases and 10 bases, in that order; junction bases with no gene match: 18. CDR1 and CDR2 (germline): SGHNT, YYREEE (reference sequence). The sequenced sample was peripheral blood. The TCR sequence derives from a woman of 80 years or more with acute or convalescent COVID-19. The rearrangement joins TRBV5-4 to TRBJ1-1; 7 positions agree with TRBD1. The CDR3 DNA reads as TGTGCCAGCAGCTTGGCGACAGGGACATTTCCACCCCCAGGAGCTTTCTTT. It codes for CASSLATGTFPPPGAFF.